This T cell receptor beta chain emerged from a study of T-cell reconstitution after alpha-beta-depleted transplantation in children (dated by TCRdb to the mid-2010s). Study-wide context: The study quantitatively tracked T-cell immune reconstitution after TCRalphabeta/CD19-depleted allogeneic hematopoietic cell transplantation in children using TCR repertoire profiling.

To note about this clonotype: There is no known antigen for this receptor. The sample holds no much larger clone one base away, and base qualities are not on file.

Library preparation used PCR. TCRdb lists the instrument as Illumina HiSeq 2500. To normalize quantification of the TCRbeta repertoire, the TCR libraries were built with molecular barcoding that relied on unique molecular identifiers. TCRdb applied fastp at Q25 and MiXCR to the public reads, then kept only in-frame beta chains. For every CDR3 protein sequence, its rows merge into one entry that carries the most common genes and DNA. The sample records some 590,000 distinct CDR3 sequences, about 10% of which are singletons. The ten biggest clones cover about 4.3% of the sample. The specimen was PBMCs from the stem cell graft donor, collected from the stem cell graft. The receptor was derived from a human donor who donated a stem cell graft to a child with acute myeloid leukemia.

The CDR3: CASRASGGEEEQFF. The sequenced DNA is TGTGCCAGCAGGGCTAGCGGAGGGGAGGAGGAGCAGTTCTTC. The chain uses TRBV6-2 or TRBV6-3 and TRBJ2-1, with 7 middle bases fitting TRBD2. The CDR3 covers 14 residues, taking in both the cysteine and the phenylalanine. Of all the DNA, just the CDR3 is kept, 42 bases in frame from base 1. According to the germline V gene, CDR1 reads MNHEY and CDR2 reads SVGEGT. Trimming removed 6 bases from V and 10 bases from J; the gene matches leave 12 bases unexplained.